This TCR beta chain was identified during a study of OX40 agonist ivuxolimab in advanced cancers. The protocol was immunoSEQ multiplex PCR, while the TCRdb copy is restricted to in-frame clones and leaves out a portion. The profile shows approximately 35,000 clones, about 81% of them singletons. The CDR3 runs to 15 residues. V shed 2 bases, J shed 6 bases, and the junction held 2 bases outside the gene matches. In this sample, this clone turned up a few times. The sample here was CD4+ or CD8+ T cells sorted from blood, taken in a trial of the OX40 agonist ivuxolimab. This TCR was recovered from an adult with an advanced solid tumor such as melanoma, head and neck, liver or kidney cancer. This chain connects TRBV5-3 to TRBJ2-1, with 13 nucleotides matching TRBD2. TRBV5-3 falls under the ORF class, with uncertain function. The CDR3 DNA sequence: TGTGCCAGAAGCTTTACTAGCGGGAGGGCCAATGAGCAGTTCTTC. Encoded protein: CARSFTSGRANEQFF.